This T cell receptor (beta chain) was sequenced in a study of beta chain features in type 1 diabetes (dated by TCRdb to 2016 to 2019). With regard to the full study: Mean age, gender distribution, total cell number and subset yield were not different between patients and healthy donors. Across all samples, some 99 million sorted cells were examined, and cell number per subset correlated strongly with RNA yield. In the study, recently diagnosed type 1 diabetes patients and matched healthy donors were compared on the TCRB repertoires of their sorted circulating CD4+ T cell subsets. Naive and central memory subsets were obtained from all 30 or so donors, but regulatory and stem cell-like memory subsets were isolated from only 8 patients and about 8 healthy donors.

Each donor gave one peripheral blood draw, averaging approximately 0.12 L, which was collected into heparinised tubes. Naive, central memory, regulatory and stem cell-like memory CD4+ T cells were sorted on a BD FACSAria II using a panel including CD45RO, CCR7, CD25, CD127, CD95 and CD27. All sorted populations exceeded 95% purity. PBMCs were isolated immediately by Lymphoprep density gradient centrifugation and stained directly without culture. To minimize batch effects, samples were stained and sorted in pairs, one healthy donor with one patient per experiment. All of the isolated RNA was reverse transcribed with the High Capacity cDNA Reverse Transcription Kit, so expressed TCRB transcripts were sequenced. Deep immunoSEQ sequencing was applied to naive, central memory and regulatory T cell samples, giving an average of about 3.8 million total reads per sample. Sorted cells were lysed in RLT buffer and RNA was extracted with DNase-treated RNeasy Micro or Mini kits, depending on cell number. To prevent cross-contamination, every cell subset was processed on its own, while patient and healthy donor samples were processed together. TCRB sequences were amplified from cDNA with the immunoSEQ multiplex PCR, producing 87-bp fragments spanning the CDR3 region. Sequencing of the amplicons was done on the Illumina HiSeq platform. Regarding the original processing steps: PCR bias was computationally corrected using synthetic template baselines, reads within Hamming distance 2 were collapsed, and singletons that could not be merged were discarded. Reads were aligned against IMGT to assign V, D and J genes, CDR3 length and insertions or deletions at six rearrangement sites. Within each subset, clonotype counts were normalized to sorted cell number, and only after that were true diversity and Gini coefficients computed with the tcR R package. The overlap coefficient, calculated on TCRB nucleotide sequences, was used to quantify repertoire sharing. In TCRdb, the immuneACCESS table is reduced to in-frame sequences with V and J assigned. These tables do not hold every clone; where another copy was compared, an unresolved V gene accounts for under half, and the others remain unexplained. V, J and clone size reflect that table, while D and trimming were determined from the DNA. The sample has 300,000 to 350,000 clones on record, approximately 8.2% of them singletons. The ten top clones hold around 0.45% of the sample.

The CDR3 goes from the cysteine to the phenylalanine over 13 residues. CDR3 DNA is the only sequence kept; it has 39 bases, read in frame from the first base. V and J lose 4 bases and 2 bases, and a span of 7 bases separates them. Via the germline V gene, CDR1 is SGDLS and CDR2 YYNGEE. Comments on this clone: This clone's antigen is unknown. No clone much larger than this one lies a single base away; base qualities are absent.

Beyond this particular receptor, the publication reports: Shorter templates might have been favored by PCR, but patient and control samples were amplified and corrected together, so both groups would have been affected equally by any skew. Because cDNA was sequenced instead of genomic DNA, highly expressing activated cells could be over-represented, though the groups showed no difference in activation or CD3 levels. A moderate but significant shortening of TCRB CDR3 length was observed in type 1 diabetes patients in all four CD4+ subsets. Naive, central memory and regulatory TCRB repertoires appeared more similar among patients than among healthy donors. Patients with type 1 diabetes made fewer insertions and deleted more nucleotides at VDJ recombination sites, implying thymic rearrangement abnormalities. Because the HLA sub-analyses included only small numbers of individuals, any influence of HLA type on TCRB rearrangement was left unresolved.

This sequence uses TRBV9 and TRBJ1-5; no D segment can be confidently identified. The sequenced sample was central memory CD4+ T cells from blood. This receptor was taken from a woman aged 18 to 35 in good health. CDR3 region: CASSPGGNQPQHF. The DNA sequence is given as TGTGCCAGCAGCCCGGGAGGCAATCAGCCCCAGCATTTT.